Listed here are 9 T cell receptor beta chains from one sample, sequenced in a study of PD-1 blockade in classical Hodgkin lymphoma (dated by TCRdb to the early 2020s). Receptor libraries were prepared by the immunoSEQ multiplex PCR assay. Entries here come from immuneACCESS through TCRdb and include only in-frame sequences with V and J called. Some clones fail to appear in such tables; in the studies checked, an unresolved V gene covers under half of the shortfall, and the cause of the remainder is unknown. Within this sample are 60,000 or so clones, with roughly 90% of them counted one time only. The ten largest clones add up to over 9.5% of the sample. Sample time point, as interpreted from the label and publication: cycle 1 day 1 (C1D1), immediately before nivolumab initiation. Relapse after autologous stem cell transplantation had occurred in all trial patients, and cohorts A, B and C were distinguished by prior brentuximab vedotin exposure.

The specimen comprised peripheral blood mononuclear cells (PBMCs), sampled at baseline. The receptors were gathered from a human donor with classical Hodgkin lymphoma.

V is TRBV7-6 and J is TRBJ2-7, with 9 positions matching TRBD2. V was clipped by 5 bases and J by 0 bases; unmatched bases: 2. In germline, CDR1 is SGHVS, CDR2 FNYEAQ. CDR3 size: 14 residues. As DNA, the CDR3 is TGTGCCAGCAGCCATAGCGGGAGCTCCTACGAGCAGTACTTC. Its protein product is CASSHSGSSYEQYF.

The chain uses TRBV18 and TRBJ2-1; TRBD2 agrees at 8 bases. V lost 1 base to trimming and J lost 4 bases; unmatched junction nucleotides: 6. CDR1 and CDR2 from the germline V gene are KGHSH and LQKENI. The CDR3 covers 16 residues. CDR3 coding DNA: TGTGCCAGCTCACCACTTACAGCGGGAGCTTACAATGAGCAGTTCTTC. This gives the protein CASSPLTAGAYNEQFF.

The chain employs TRBV19 and TRBJ1-2; D not certain. Germline CDR1 reads LNHDA; CDR2 reads SQIVND (reference sequence). The V gene lost 8 bases and the J gene lost 8 bases, with 18 bases spanning the gap. There are 13 residues in the CDR3. CDR3 region: CASDDGRGLGYTF. DNA of the CDR3: TGTGCCAGTGACGACGGACGGGGTTTAGGCTACACCTTC.

The chain joins TRBV19 to TRBJ2-1, with D perhaps matching TRBD1 (5 bases). V was cut by 5 bases and J by 10 bases, with 15 bases left in between. From germline, CDR1 is LNHDA and CDR2 SQIVND (reference sequence). The CDR3 contains 13 residues. The DNA for the CDR3 is TGTGCCAGTAGTTGGGGCATGGAGTCGGAGCAGTTCTTC. Translation gives CASSWGMESEQFF.

In its sample, this clone is medium-sized. V usage is TRBV27 and J usage is TRBJ1-2; D is ambiguous. Looked up from germline, CDR1 is MNHEY and CDR2 is SMNVEV (reference sequence). The CDR3 spans 13 residues. The V end was cut by 4 bases, the J end by 8 bases, with 14 bases between. Here the CDR3 reads CASSYGPTEGYTF. CDR3 DNA: TGTGCCAGCAGTTACGGGCCCACGGAGGGCTACACCTTC.

V and J are TRBV19 and TRBJ2-1, with no clear D. V dropped 3 bases and J dropped 5 bases, with 11 bases sitting between them. CDR1 LNHDA and CDR2 SQIVND come from the germline V gene (reference sequence). The CDR3 sequence is 14 residues long. CDR3 nucleotide sequence: TGTGCCAGTAGTATTTCTAGGAACGACAATGAGCAGTTCTTC. Protein sequence: CASSISRNDNEQFF.

This chain connects TRBV10-3 to TRBJ2-7, with D uncertain. This CDR3 is built from 15 residues. Trimming removed 5 bases at V and 1 base at J, with 15 bases between. Per germline, CDR1 ENHRY and CDR2 SYGVKD. CDR3 sequence: CAISMARLNSYEQYF. Written as DNA, the CDR3 is TGTGCCATCAGTATGGCTAGATTAAATTCCTACGAGCAGTACTTC.

The chain couples TRBV13 to TRBJ2-1; 9 bases match TRBD1. Germline-derived CDR1 and CDR2 are PRHDT and FYEKMQ (reference sequence). Trimming cost V 4 bases and J 8 bases; bases outside gene matches: 6. The CDR3 totals 14 residues. CDR3 in DNA: TGTGCCAGCAGCTCGGGACAGGGATTCGATGAGCAGTTCTTC. Encoded protein: CASSSGQGFDEQFF.

The V call is TRBV6-1, the J call TRBJ2-1; 7 positions match TRBD2. Losses at the gene ends were 0 bases for V and 1 base for J; bases not matched to a gene: 3. The CDR3 consists of 16 residues. In germline, CDR1 is MNHNS, CDR2 SASEGT. CDR3 region: CASSEATSASYNEQFF. The CDR3 nucleotides are TGTGCCAGCAGTGAAGCTACTAGCGCGTCCTACAATGAGCAGTTCTTC.